These 18 T cell receptor beta chains originate from one sample sequenced in a study of graft-versus-host responses after intestinal transplantation. Which antigens these TCRs recognize remains unknown. This table comes from immunoSEQ multiplex PCR, and its TCRdb copy is limited to in-frame clones, with some not included. The sample has 85,000 to 100,000 clones; roughly 92% are singletons. This specimen was unstimulated CD8+ T cells sorted from spleen or lymph node cells, taken before transplant. The receptors come from a human donor who was the organ donor for an intestinal transplant.

This sequence joins TRBV28 and TRBJ1-2; a possible D gene is TRBD1 (5 bases). The CDR3 consists of 15 residues. CDR1 MDHEN and CDR2 SYDVKM come from the germline V gene. Trimming shortened V by 3 bases and J by 3 bases, and 14 bases separated the two germline ends. The CDR3 spells CASSLPPTGYYGYTF. The CDR3 DNA follows: TGTGCCAGCAGTTTGCCCCCCACAGGCTACTATGGCTACACCTTC.

The chain combines TRBV6-5 with TRBJ1-2; 8 bases are a match to TRBD1. Germline V CDR1 and CDR2: MNHEY, SVGAGI. Unmatched junction bases numbered 11, after V lost 8 bases and J lost 6 bases. CDR3 length: 14 residues. CDR3 protein: CASQGLGTGDGYTF. For the CDR3, the DNA is TGTGCCAGCCAGGGACTGGGGACAGGTGATGGCTACACCTTC.

This sequence joins TRBV13 and TRBJ1-1; D is unresolved. CDR1 PRHDT and CDR2 FYEKMQ come from the germline V gene (reference sequence). CDR3 length: 13 amino acids. V gave up 0 bases and J gave up 4 bases, with 6 bases separating them. In nucleotides, the CDR3 is TGTGCCAGCAGCTTAGGCCGGGTCACTGAAGCTTTCTTT. Protein sequence: CASSLGRVTEAFF.

The chain carries TRBV7-6 and TRBJ2-1; 11 nucleotides align to TRBD2. This CDR3 spans 15 amino acids. Germline V lookup: CDR1 SGHVS, CDR2 FNYEAQ. Trimming removed 4 bases from V and 12 bases from J; junction bases left unmatched: 11. The CDR3 DNA reads TGTGCCAGCAGCTCGATACTAGCGGGGGAGACGTGGCAGTTCTTC. It is translated as CASSSILAGETWQFF.

V gene TRBV19 combines with J gene TRBJ1-1; 7 nucleotides match TRBD1. J lost 14 bases, V lost 4 bases, and 7 bases had no gene match. CDR3 length: 11 amino acids. Germline V CDR1 and CDR2: LNHDA, SQIVND (reference sequence). The CDR3 bases are TGTGCCAGTAGTACCGGGACAGCCGCCTTCTTT. Its protein is CASSTGTAAFF.

This chain connects TRBV27 to TRBJ2-7, with D maybe TRBD2 (5 bases). Trimming removed 5 bases from V and 2 bases from J, with 10 bases in between. The CDR3 totals 13 residues. CDR1 is MNHEY, CDR2 SMNVEV, per germline (reference sequence). For the CDR3, the DNA is TGTGCCAGCAGTCAGACCGGGACCTACGAGCAGTACTTC. Residues: CASSQTGTYEQYF.

This chain uses TRBV2 with TRBJ2-7; TRBD2 agrees at 7 bases. Trimming removed 2 bases from V and 3 bases from J; junction bases left unmatched: 7. Germline loops: CDR1 SNHLY, CDR2 FYNNEI. The CDR3 is 15 amino acids. The DNA for the CDR3 is TGTGCCAGCAGTGAATGGGCGGGAGTTTTCTACGAGCAGTACTTC. Protein: CASSEWAGVFYEQYF.

V and J are TRBV15 and TRBJ2-3, with TRBD1 as a possible D gene (6 bases). The length of the CDR3 is 15 residues. Trimming took 5 bases from V and 2 from J, leaving 14 bases between them. Germline-derived CDR1 and CDR2 are LNHNV and YYDKDF (reference sequence). This CDR3 reads CATSYSGQTTDTQYF. The DNA for the CDR3 is TGTGCCACCAGCTATTCCGGACAGACCACAGATACGCAGTATTTT.

The chain has TRBV9 and TRBJ2-1, with D tentatively TRBD2 (6 bases). Trimming took 5 bases from V and 2 from J, leaving 14 bases between them. The CDR3 consists of 15 residues. Germline CDR1 and CDR2: SGDLS and YYNGEE. The DNA of the CDR3 is TGTGCCAGCAGACCACTGAGCGGGCCCTACAATGAGCAGTTCTTC. It codes for CASRPLSGPYNEQFF. The whole variable domain, filled in from reference TRBV9 and TRBJ2-1, reads DSGVTQTPKHLITATGQRVTLRCSPRSGDLSVYWYQQSLDQGLQFLIQYYNGEERAKGNILERFSAQQFPDLHSELNLSSLELGDSALYFCASRPLSGPYNEQFFGPGTRLTVL.

The V and J genes are TRBV15 and TRBJ2-1; D unresolved. CDR3 size: 12 residues. Germline loops: CDR1 LNHNV, CDR2 YYDKDF (reference sequence). Between the trimmed V and J ends, which lost 3 bases and 7 bases, there was a span of 7 bases. CDR3: CATSRNLNEQFF. The DNA of the CDR3 is TGTGCCACCAGCAGGAACTTAAATGAGCAGTTCTTC.

The table lists this clone with a count of one. The genes are TRBV27 and TRBJ2-1; the match to TRBD2 covers 8 bases. Per the germline V gene, CDR1 is MNHEY and CDR2 is SMNVEV (reference sequence). The CDR3 spans 17 residues. The ends lost 6 bases at V and 2 bases at J; junction bases unmatched: 12. In DNA form, the CDR3 reads TGTGCCAGCAGCCTCATCGGACTAGCCCCCGCCTACAATGAGCAGTTCTTC. It is translated as CASSLIGLAPAYNEQFF.

This sequence joins TRBV27 and TRBJ2-7; a weak D match, TRBD1 (7 bases). Trimming cost V 2 bases and J 6 bases, with 14 bases left between them. Germline V gene sequence: CDR1 MNHEY, CDR2 SMNVEV (reference sequence). CDR3 length: 14 residues. DNA of the CDR3: TGTGCCAGCAGTTTAGGAGGGGGCGCGAGCGAGCAGTACTTC. Residues: CASSLGGGASEQYF.

The J gene is TRBJ2-3, the V gene TRBV9, with TRBD1 identical over 7 bases. The CDR3 has 16 amino acids. Germline V lookup: CDR1 SGDLS, CDR2 YYNGEE. V shed 4 bases and J 0 bases; nucleotides not matched to a gene: 8. The CDR3 loop is CASSPLGTESTDTQYF. CDR3 DNA: TGTGCCAGCAGCCCCTTGGGGACAGAAAGCACAGATACGCAGTATTTT.

This clone was counted a single time. In DNA form, the CDR3 reads TGTGCCAGCAGTTACACCCCGACAGCCATGAACACTGAAGCTTTCTTT. This translates into CASSYTPTAMNTEAFF. The V call is TRBV6-6, the J call TRBJ1-1; possibly TRBD1 for D (5 bases). Germline lookup yields CDR1 MNHNY and CDR2 SVGAGI (reference sequence). Trimming shortened V by 2 bases and J by 0 bases, and 13 bases separated the two germline ends. The CDR3 is 16 residues long.

The chain links TRBV9 to TRBJ1-5, with TRBD1 as a possible D gene (5 bases). Germline-derived CDR1 and CDR2 are SGDLS and YYNGEE. Trimming removed 3 bases at V and 0 bases at J, with 10 bases between. The CDR3 loop spans 15 amino acids. The DNA of the CDR3 is TGTGCCAGCAGCGCCGGGGGGAATAGCAATCAGCCCCAGCATTTT. Residues: CASSAGGNSNQPQHF. Full variable domain (missing parts from reference TRBV9 and TRBJ1-5): DSGVTQTPKHLITATGQRVTLRCSPRSGDLSVYWYQQSLDQGLQFLIQYYNGEERAKGNILERFSAQQFPDLHSELNLSSLELGDSALYFCASSAGGNSNQPQHFGDGTRLSIL.

This chain uses TRBV7-3 with TRBJ2-3; tentative D call: TRBD2 (6 bases). The CDR3 has 13 residues. V lost 5 bases and J lost 6, with 12 bases in between. Germline V CDR1 and CDR2: SGHTA, FQGTGA. CDR3 residues: CASSGGGPDTQYF. In DNA, the CDR3 is TGTGCCAGCAGCGGAGGAGGGCCGGATACGCAGTATTTT.

The chain is built from TRBV23-1 and TRBJ1-4; D remains unclear. TRBV23-1 is assigned to the ORF class and has an uncertain function. CDR3 size: 16 residues. V was pared by 2 bases and J by 8 bases, with 18 bases between. This CDR3 reads CASSQPKAPCGEKLFF. The CDR3 nucleotides are TGCGCCAGCAGTCAACCAAAAGCTCCGTGCGGGGAAAAACTGTTTTTT.

The chain combines TRBV14 with TRBJ2-5; possibly TRBD1 for D (6 bases). Germline lookup yields CDR1 SGHDN and CDR2 FVKESK. V lost 2 bases to trimming and J lost 3 bases, with 13 bases between them. CDR3 size: 15 residues. CDR3 DNA: TGTGCCAGCAGCCAAAAATACCGGGACAAAGAGACCCAGTACTTC. This sequence encodes CASSQKYRDKETQYF.